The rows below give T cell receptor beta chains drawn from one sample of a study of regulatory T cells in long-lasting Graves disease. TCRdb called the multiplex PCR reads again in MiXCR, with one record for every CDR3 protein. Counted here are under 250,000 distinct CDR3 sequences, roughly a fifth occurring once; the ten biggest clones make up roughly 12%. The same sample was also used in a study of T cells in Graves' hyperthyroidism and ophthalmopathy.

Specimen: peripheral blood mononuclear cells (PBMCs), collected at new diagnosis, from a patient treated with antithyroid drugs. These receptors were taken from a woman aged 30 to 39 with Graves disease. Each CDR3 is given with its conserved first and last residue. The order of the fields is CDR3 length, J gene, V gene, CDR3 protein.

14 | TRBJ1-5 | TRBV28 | CASRYGVMVQPQHF
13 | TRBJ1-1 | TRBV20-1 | CSARTGGNTEAFF
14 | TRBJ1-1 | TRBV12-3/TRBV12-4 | CASGRSGRHTEAFF
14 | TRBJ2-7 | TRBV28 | CASSLWRIAYEQYF
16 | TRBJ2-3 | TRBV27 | CASSLRQALNTDTQYF
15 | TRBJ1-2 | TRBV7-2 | CASSRILQGASGYTF
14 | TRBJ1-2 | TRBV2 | CASSDRTDNYGYTF
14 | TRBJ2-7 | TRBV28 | CASSFKQGAYEQYF
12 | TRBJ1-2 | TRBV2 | CATQGQAYGYTF
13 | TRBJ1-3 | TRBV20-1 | CSAPGTLGNTIYF
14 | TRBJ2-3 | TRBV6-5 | CASSYSEVSDTQYF
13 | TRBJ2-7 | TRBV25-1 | CASSESPRIEQYF
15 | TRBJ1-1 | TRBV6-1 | CASSQPGQGNTEAFF
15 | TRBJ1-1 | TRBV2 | CASPPPTALNTEAFF
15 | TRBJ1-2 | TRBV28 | CASSSPWGANYGYTF
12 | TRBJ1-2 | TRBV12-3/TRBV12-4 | CASSSGREDYTF
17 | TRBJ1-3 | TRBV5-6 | CASNTLTGGASGNTIYF
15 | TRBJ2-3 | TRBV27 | CASSVTGHSTDTQYF
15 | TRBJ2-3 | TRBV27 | CASSTRVLSTDTQYF
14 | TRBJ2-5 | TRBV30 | CAWNPRGSEETQYF
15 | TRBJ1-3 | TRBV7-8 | CASSLAAGGGNTIYF
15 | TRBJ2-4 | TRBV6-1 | CASSEWAGGKNIQYF
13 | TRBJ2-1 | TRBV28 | CASMVGANNEQFF
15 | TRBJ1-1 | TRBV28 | CASSLDRGLDTEAFF
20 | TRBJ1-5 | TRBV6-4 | CASSDSGSGGLNQTNQPQHF
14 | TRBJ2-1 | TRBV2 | CASSLGTVYNEQFF
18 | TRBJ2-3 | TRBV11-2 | CASSSGNLAGGMTDTQYF
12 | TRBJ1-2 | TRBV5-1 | CASSGQGQGYTF